Detailed here is one T cell receptor (beta chain). What antigen it recognizes has not been identified. Base qualities are missing; no much larger clone stands one base away. The record originates from a study of blood T cells in healthy people across ages (dated by TCRdb to between 2015 and 2017). Study-level background: In model experiments, template switching captured roughly one uniquely barcoded TCR beta cDNA molecule for every two T cells. Donors were grouped into four age groups: young (average approximately 16 years), middle-aged (39), aged (around 56) and long-lived (around 80). Using deep sequencing normalized with unique cDNA molecular identifiers, the study measured how TCR beta repertoire diversity changes with age. Using the same blood draw, the study looked at two additional independent replicas of 1 million unique cDNA reads for two donors, one aged 18 to 29 and the other aged 80 or older.

Broad study findings and their caveats: Total diversity estimates from one million sequenced T cells were considered lower bounds and underestimates. Donor CMV infection status was unknown, potentially confounding age-related changes in expanded clonotypes. As age increased, observed TCR beta diversity per million T cells dropped in a roughly linear way, and a significant reduction was already evident by age 40. The percentage of naive T cells measured by flow cytometry correlated strongly with observed TCR beta diversity. Because profiling used bulk unsorted PBMCs, naive and antigen-experienced compartments could not be compared conclusively. Compared with the aged group, the long-lived group had more naive CD4+ T cells, fewer expanded clones and increased TCR diversity, suggesting age selection.

The 39 donors, aged about 6 to 95 years, were systemically healthy Caucasian individuals from Russia. Each donor gave around 9 milliliters of peripheral blood, collected into EDTA-treated Vacutainer tubes. Ficoll-Paque density-gradient centrifugation was used to isolate PBMCs, with at least 6.5 million per sample. Total RNA was extracted from PBMCs with Trizol reagent, with at least 6 micrograms obtained per sample. Naive CD45RAhigh/CD27high T cell percentages were measured by flow cytometry on a PBMC aliquot from every donor. The method was 5' RACE. These reads were obtained on an Illumina HiSeq 2500. A second about 7 to 12 cycle PCR used a sample-barcoded 5' primer and a J-beta primer mix. Each TCR beta cDNA molecule received a unique molecular identifier from a template-switch 5' adaptor carrying 12 random nucleotides. Each sample yielded at least 2.5 million CDR3-containing paired-end reads. The Mint cDNA synthesis kit, primed by a TRBC-specific oligonucleotide, was used to synthesize first-strand cDNA from all RNA. Following uracil-DNA glycosylase treatment, all cDNA underwent a first 18-cycle PCR with the universal primers M1SS and BC2_uni_R. The study's own analysis went as follows. For normalization, 1 million high-quality reads were randomly selected from each sample, with every read carrying a distinct molecular identifier. Reads with shared molecular identifiers were discarded instead of being binned into consensus sequences. MiTCR, run with a Q25 quality threshold and the strictest error-elimination algorithm, handled CDR3 identification, clonotype clustering and error correction. A nonparametric unseen species model with Euler transformation was used to estimate lower-bound total TCR beta diversity. TCRdb reprocessing: public reads trimmed at Q25 with fastp, clones called with MiXCR, in-frame beta chains kept. Here each entry gathers all rows of one CDR3 protein and keeps the most common genes and DNA. TCRdb's processing, not the study's, gives the V and J calls here. The sample table holds some 930,000 distinct CDR3 sequences, of which just under 30% were seen once. The ten most abundant clones make up around 9.6% of the sample.

These data also featured in a second study, about T cells of mothers and their children. The second study, in turn, reports: The donors were nine systemically healthy Caucasian individuals, made up of three mothers and their six children. cDNA synthesis used all of the extracted RNA, with 1.5 ug of RNA in each 15 ul reaction. Sample barcodes and 2-4 random nucleotides were added via the M1S primer in the second PCR. Over 8.5 million TCR beta CDR3 reads were obtained for each mother, and 3 million to 3.5 million reads were obtained for each child. Thymic selection similarly shapes TCR recombination output in related and unrelated pairs, with minor effect from inherited differences. Normalized repertoire overlap in related mother-child pairs was always slightly higher than in unrelated mother-child pairs, but the difference was never significant. Persistent microchimeric T cell clones were not detected, at a sensitivity of approximately 98 clones per million clonotypes. Deep NGS was used in the study to compare the TCR beta repertoires of mothers and children and to look for features that separate related mother-child pairs from unrelated individuals. On average, the children were roughly 10 +/- 4 years old, while the mothers were about 40 +/- 4 years old. After adapter ligation with NEBNext reagents, the libraries were sequenced on Illumina HiSeq 2000 with 100+100 nt paired-end reads. Mother and child libraries were prepared a month apart and sequenced in separate runs to prevent cross-contamination. For each donor, somewhere between roughly 450,000 and 2,000,000 distinct TCR beta clonotypes were identified. Naive TCR beta clonotypes were estimated from low-frequency clonotypes matched to each donor's FACS-determined naive share, without sorting.

The TCR was taken from a woman aged 40 to 50 in good health. The sequenced material came from blood.

The CDR3 corresponds to CASSLGGVGSPDTQYF. The bases are TGTGCCAGCAGCTTAGGAGGGGTTGGGAGTCCGGATACGCAGTATTTT. In this chain, TRBV11-2 is recombined with TRBJ2-3; the D gene could be either TRBD1 or TRBD2, each agreeing at 5 bases. The germline V gene sets CDR1 to SGHAT and CDR2 to FQNNGV. Taken from cysteine to phenylalanine, the CDR3 has 16 residues. The DNA shown is the 48-base CDR3, in frame from base 1. The V end loses 1 base and the J end loses 6 bases, and a stretch of 17 bases separates them.